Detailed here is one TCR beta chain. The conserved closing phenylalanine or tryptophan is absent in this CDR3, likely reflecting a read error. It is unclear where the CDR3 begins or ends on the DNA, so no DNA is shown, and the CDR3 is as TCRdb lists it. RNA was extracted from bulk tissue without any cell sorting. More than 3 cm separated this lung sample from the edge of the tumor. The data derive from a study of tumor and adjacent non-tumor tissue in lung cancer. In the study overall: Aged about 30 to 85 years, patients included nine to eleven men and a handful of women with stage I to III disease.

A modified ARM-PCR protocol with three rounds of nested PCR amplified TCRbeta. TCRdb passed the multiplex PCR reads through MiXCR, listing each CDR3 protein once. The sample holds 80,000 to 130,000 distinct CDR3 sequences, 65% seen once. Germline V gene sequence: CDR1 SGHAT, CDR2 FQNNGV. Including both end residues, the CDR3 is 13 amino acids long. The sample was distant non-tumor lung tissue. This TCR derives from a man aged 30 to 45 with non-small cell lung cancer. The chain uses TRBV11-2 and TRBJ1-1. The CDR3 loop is CDGSLRGQGPIFL.